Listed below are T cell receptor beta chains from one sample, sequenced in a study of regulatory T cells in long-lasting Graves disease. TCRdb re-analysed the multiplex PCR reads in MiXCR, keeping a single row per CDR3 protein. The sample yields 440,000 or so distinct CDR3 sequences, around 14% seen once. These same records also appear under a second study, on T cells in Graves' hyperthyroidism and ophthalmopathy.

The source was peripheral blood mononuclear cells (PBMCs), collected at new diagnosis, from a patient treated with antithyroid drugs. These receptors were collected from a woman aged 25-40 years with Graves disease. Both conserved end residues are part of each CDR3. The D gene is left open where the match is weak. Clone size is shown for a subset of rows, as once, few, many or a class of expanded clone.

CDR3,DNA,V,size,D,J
CASSLWMKDYEQYF,TGTGCCAGCAGCCTGTGGATGAAAGACTACGAGCAGTACTTC,TRBV3-1,many,-,TRBJ2-7
CASSLNRDSGTDTQYF,TGTGCCAGCTCACTTAACCGGGACAGTGGCACAGATACGCAGTATTTT,TRBV18,many,TRBD1,TRBJ2-3
CASSVTVGSEKLFF,TGCGCCAGCAGCGTGACAGTGGGAAGTGAAAAACTGTTTTTT,TRBV5-1,many,-,TRBJ1-4
CASSSSGSGDEQFF,TGTGCCAGCAGCTCCAGCGGGAGCGGGGATGAGCAGTTCTTC,TRBV7-3,-,TRBD2,TRBJ2-1
CASSQVIGQGEQFF,TGTGCCAGCAGCCAAGTAATTGGCCAGGGTGAGCAGTTCTTC,TRBV14,few,-,TRBJ2-1
CASSEWGNQLAGFF,TGTGCCAGCAGTGAATGGGGAAACCAACTAGCGGGGTTTTTC,TRBV2,many,TRBD2,TRBJ2-1
CATSDGTSGAYYEQFF,TGTGCCACCAGTGATGGGACTAGCGGGGCCTACTATGAGCAGTTCTTC,TRBV24-1,few,TRBD2,TRBJ2-1
CASSHPGPSGNTIYF,TGTGCCAGCAGCCACCCCGGACCCTCTGGAAACACCATATATTTT,TRBV5-5,-,-,TRBJ1-3
CASSLGPLGEQYF,TGTGCCAGCAGTTTGGGACCCTTGGGCGAGCAGTACTTC,TRBV27,many,-,TRBJ2-7
CAISESAPGQGNPPLHF,TGTGCCATCAGTGAGTCGGCCCCGGGACAGGGTAATCCACCCCTCCACTTT,TRBV10-3,-,TRBD1,TRBJ1-6
CNFFLGTEAFF,TGCAACTTCTTTCTTGGCACTGAAGCTTTCTTT,TRBV20-1,-,-,TRBJ1-1
CAWSLVLMGTEAFF,TGTGCCTGGAGCCTCGTCTTGATGGGCACTGAAGCTTTCTTT,TRBV30,few,-,TRBJ1-1
CASDGNGGASSYNEQFF,TGTGCCAGCGACGGGAATGGGGGAGCGAGCTCCTACAATGAGCAGTTCTTC,TRBV12-3/TRBV12-4,many,-,TRBJ2-1
CASSLDSDVTGGDNEQFF,TGTGCCAGCAGCTTAGATTCCGACGTGACGGGAGGGGACAATGAGCAGTTCTTC,TRBV7-6,few,TRBD2,TRBJ2-1
CASSSRGLNEKLFF,TGTGCCAGCAGTAGCAGGGGACTCAATGAAAAACTGTTTTTT,TRBV12-3/TRBV12-4,few,-,TRBJ1-4
CASSLSGQGANGYTF,TGTGCCAGCAGTTTATCGGGCCAGGGGGCCAATGGCTACACCTTC,TRBV27,many,TRBD1,TRBJ1-2
CASSEVQDSLNEQFF,TGTGCCAGCAGTGAAGTACAGGACTCCCTCAATGAGCAGTTCTTC,TRBV6-1,many,-,TRBJ2-1
CSVSRESYNEQFF,TGCAGCGTATCGCGGGAGTCCTACAATGAGCAGTTCTTC,TRBV29-1,many,TRBD2,TRBJ2-1
CASSQVGPGGPNYGYTF,TGTGCCAGCAGCCAAGTCGGACCTGGGGGGCCTAACTATGGCTACACCTTC,TRBV3-1,many,-,TRBJ1-2
CASSRGGGRADTQYF,TGTGCCAGCAGCCGGGGGGGCGGGAGGGCGGATACGCAGTATTTT,TRBV6-1,-,TRBD2,TRBJ2-3